The clone carrying this T cell receptor beta chain has more than one count but fewer than ten. This sample was included in a study of T-cell memory formation after mild COVID-19. The CDR3 consists of 15 residues. V was clipped by 7 bases and J by 2 bases; unmatched bases: 8. TCRdb reanalysed the 5' RACE reads using MiXCR and keeps one entry per CDR3 protein. The repertoire holds over 400,000 distinct CDR3 sequences, with under 25% as singletons. This clonotype was sampled from an adult woman who had mild COVID-19 (a few samples of this study predate the infection). Cell type and time point are not known. The rearrangement links TRBV23-1 to TRBJ2-3; 8 bases agree with TRBD1. TRBV23-1 is labeled an ORF, and its function is uncertain. Sequencing used PBMCs or a T cell subset sorted from them (not recorded which). CDR3 nucleotides: TGCGCCAGCAACAACAGGGGGTCCCCCACAGATACGCAGTATTTT. The encoded protein is CASNNRGSPTDTQYF.